These 6 T cell receptor beta chains originate from one sample sequenced in a study of blood T cell repertoires in COVID-19. Clones were sequenced by immunoSEQ multiplex PCR, and TCRdb holds only the in-frame ones, with some missing. Seen here are fewer than 300,000 clones, 75% to 95% observed once, and the top ten hold around 1.1%. The material sequenced was PBMCs or T cells enriched from blood (not recorded which). The receptor source for this set is a woman between 25 and 40 years old who had recovered from COVID-19.

V is TRBV7-2 and J is TRBJ2-1, with 9 nucleotides matching TRBD2. J was trimmed by 4 bases and V by 1 base; bases with no gene match: 5. Germline assignment: CDR1 SGHTA and CDR2 FQGNSA. This CDR3 contains 16 residues. Here the CDR3 DNA reads TGTGCCAGCAGCTTAGGCGGGACTAGCACATACAATGAGCAGTTCTTC. It encodes CASSLGGTSTYNEQFF.

A few counts support this clone. V and J are TRBV9 and TRBJ1-3; D unclear. The CDR3 has 16 residues. The germline V and J ends were trimmed by 0 bases and 0 bases, with 10 bases remaining between them. CDR1 SGDLS and CDR2 YYNGEE come from the germline V gene. DNA of the CDR3: TGTGCCAGCAGCGTAGAGCCGAGAAGCTCTGGAAACACCATATATTTT. This gives the protein CASSVEPRSSGNTIYF.

This chain joins TRBV5-1 and TRBJ2-7; TRBD1 might be the D (5 bases). The germline V gene has CDR1 SGHRS and CDR2 YFSETQ. This CDR3 region has 14 residues. The V end lost 2 bases, the J end lost 6 bases, and 15 bases lay between the germline ends. The CDR3 reads CASSFSPQTAEQYF. CDR3 nucleotide sequence: TGCGCCAGCAGCTTTTCTCCCCAGACAGCCGAGCAGTACTTC.

The sample holds a few counts of this clone. The gene calls are TRBV4-3 and TRBJ1-5; D gene ambiguous. Germline CDR1 reads LGHNA; CDR2 reads YSLEER. V lost 0 bases, J lost 2 bases, and 11 bases lay in between. The CDR3 spans 16 residues. CDR3 bases: TGCGCCAGCAGCCAAGATCACGGAGAGGGCAATCAGCCCCAGCATTTT. Protein sequence: CASSQDHGEGNQPQHF.

The V call is TRBV2, the J call TRBJ2-7, with 10 bases identical to TRBD1. CDR3 size: 13 residues. From germline, CDR1 is SNHLY and CDR2 FYNNEI. Trimming took 8 bases from V and 5 from J; bases not matched to a gene: 6. CDR3 in DNA: TGTGCCAGCGATGGACAGGGGGAGAACGAGCAGTACTTC. It encodes CASDGQGENEQYF.

This chain joins TRBV5-1 and TRBJ1-2; a possible D gene is TRBD1 (5 bases). Trimming removed 2 bases at V and 3 bases at J, with 17 bases between. Germline CDR1 SGHRS, CDR2 YFSETQ. The CDR3 is 16 amino acids. CDR3 DNA sequence: TGCGCCAGCAGCTTAGGGCGGGAACCGGGGGACTATGGCTACACCTTC. This translates into CASSLGREPGDYGYTF.